The 27 T cell receptor beta chains below all came from one sample that was sequenced in a study of Graves' ophthalmopathy and Graves' hyperthyroidism. CDR3 regions of TCR beta were amplified from RNA transcripts. The first round was an RT-PCR with HTBI primers, and the second round was a multiplex PCR. TCRdb analysed the multiplex PCR reads with MiXCR anew, one entry per CDR3 protein. This sample has hundreds of thousands of distinct CDR3 sequences, with just over 40% found just once. The sample consisted of peripheral blood. The source of these receptors is an adult man with Graves' ophthalmopathy.

This clonotype was recorded at least ten times. The rearrangement joins TRBV20-1 to TRBJ1-1; D perhaps matches TRBD1 (5 bases). Deletions cut 0 bases from V and 2 bases from J, with 10 bases between. The CDR3 runs to 14 residues. Germline V gene data show CDR1 as DFQATT and CDR2 as SNEGSKA (reference sequence). The CDR3 protein is CSARDPTGNTEAFF. The CDR3 nucleotides read TGCAGTGCTAGAGACCCAACAGGTAACACTGAAGCTTTCTTT.

Of note for this clonotype: It may be a read error: a sequence one base away is much more abundant. This chain's CDR3 is CATSFRAYDQPQHF. The DNA of the CDR3 is TGTGCCACCAGTTTCCGGGCGTACGATCAGCCCCAGCATTTT. J is TRBJ1-5 and V is TRBV24-1; D gene unclear. The germline V gene has CDR1 KGHDR and CDR2 SFDVKD. V lost 6 bases and J lost 5, with 13 bases in between. CDR3 length equals 14 residues.

Turning to this clonotype: A much larger clone differs by one base, so this may be a read error. This rearrangement joins TRBV10-3 to TRBJ2-5; D is perhaps TRBD1 (6 bases). This CDR3 contains 14 residues. Trimming pared 6 bases from V and 5 bases from J, leaving 16 bases between. Germline V gene sequence: CDR1 ENHRY, CDR2 SYGVKD. The CDR3 reads CAIRSTGNIETQYF. The CDR3 DNA reads as TGTGCCATCAGGTCTACAGGGAACATCGAGACCCAGTACTTC.

About this clonotype itself: A junction end diverges from the germline sequence, so it may reflect a read error. V gene TRBV7-3 combines with J gene TRBJ2-6; D gene ambiguous. This CDR3 is built from 16 residues. Germline V gene lookup returns CDR1 SGHTA and CDR2 FQGTGA. CDR3 DNA sequence: TGCGCCAGCAGCCAAGATCTACGCTCTGGGGCCAACGTCCTGACTTTC. This encodes CASSQDLRSGANVLTF.

The CDR3 spells CASSPGGVDSPLHF. The CDR3 DNA reads TGTGCCAGCAGCCCAGGGGGGGTTGATTCACCCCTCCACTTT. This sequence joins TRBV9 and TRBJ1-6, with 7 bases fitting TRBD1. The J segment lost 8 bases and the V segment lost 4 bases, leaving 6 bases of the junction unmatched. Looked up from germline, CDR1 is SGDLS and CDR2 is YYNGEE. The CDR3 is made up of 14 amino acids.

This clonotype was recorded a few times. At one boundary the junction diverges from the germline segment, which might be a read error. This chain links TRBV7-9 with TRBJ1-5, with TRBD1 as a possible D gene (6 bases). This CDR3 has 16 amino acids. Germline V gene lookup returns CDR1 SEHNR and CDR2 FQNEAQ (reference sequence). The CDR3 reads CASSPFQTGPNQPQHF. CDR3 DNA sequence: TGCGCCAGCAGCCCCTTCCAGACAGGCCCTAATCAGCCCCAGCATTTT. Supplemented by reference TRBV7-9 and TRBJ1-5, the full variable domain reads DTGVSQNPRHKITKRGQNVTFRCDPISEHNRLYWYRQTLGQGPEFLTYFQNEAQLEKSRLLSDRFSAERPKGSFSTLEIQRTEQGDSAMYLCASSPFQTGPNQPQHFGDGTRLSIL.

On this clonotype itself: At one boundary the junction diverges from the germline segment, which might be a read error. The gene calls are TRBV4-1 and TRBJ2-5; 8 bases map to TRBD2. The CDR3 is made up of 16 amino acids. The V gene's germline CDR1 is MGHRA and CDR2 YSYEKL. The CDR3 loop reads CASSQDDSGGQETQYF. CDR3 DNA: TGTGCCAGCAGCCAAGATGACAGCGGGGGACAAGAGACCCAGTACTTC.

This clonotype was seen many times. The genes are TRBV11-2 and TRBJ2-2; D might be TRBD1 (6 bases). The V end lost 8 bases, the J end lost 1 base, and 17 bases lay between the germline ends. Germline CDR1 is SGHAT and CDR2 is FQNNGV. CDR3 length equals 16 residues. CDR3 residues: CASPTSTGLNTGELFF. CDR3 DNA sequence: TGTGCCAGCCCGACATCGACAGGTCTGAACACCGGGGAGCTGTTTTTT.

This clonotype was seen only once. The V gene is TRBV19, the J gene TRBJ2-3; D ambiguous. The length of the CDR3 is 15 residues. The V gene's germline CDR1 is LNHDA and CDR2 SQIVND (reference sequence). Trimming removed 1 base at V and 0 bases at J, with 8 bases between. The CDR3 region is CASSIAAKSTDTQYF. The CDR3 DNA follows: TGTGCCAGTAGTATAGCAGCGAAGAGCACAGATACGCAGTATTTT.

This clonotype was recorded many times. The DNA of the CDR3 is TGTGCCAGCAGCTTAGAGGACAGGGGGCGCGGGCTTCTCGTGGACACCATATATTTT. Protein product: CASSLEDRGRGLLVDTIYF. This chain uses TRBV7-9 with TRBJ1-3; 11 nucleotides align to TRBD1. This CDR3 has 19 residues. Germline V gene lookup returns CDR1 SEHNR and CDR2 FQNEAQ (reference sequence). The junction had 16 bases not matched to a gene; V was cut back by 1 base and J by 8 bases.

This clonotype was counted between two and nine times. The chain uses TRBV9 and TRBJ2-2, with D perhaps matching TRBD1 or TRBD2 (6 bases each). From germline, CDR1 is SGDLS and CDR2 YYNGEE. V lost 4 bases and J lost 4, with 17 bases in between. CDR3 length: 16 amino acids. The DNA of the CDR3 is TGTGCCAGCAGCCTAGATGGGGGGCGCGCCACCGGGGAGCTGTTTTTT. Residues: CASSLDGGRATGELFF. Drawing the rest from reference TRBV9 and TRBJ2-2, the complete variable domain is DSGVTQTPKHLITATGQRVTLRCSPRSGDLSVYWYQQSLDQGLQFLIQYYNGEERAKGNILERFSAQQFPDLHSELNLSSLELGDSALYFCASSLDGGRATGELFFGEGSRLTVL.

The chain uses TRBV7-2 and TRBJ2-2, with 7 bases lining up with TRBD1. V dropped 5 bases and J dropped 9; count of bases not matched to a gene: 9. Germline V CDR1 and CDR2: SGHTA, FQGNSA. The CDR3 length is 14 residues. The chain's CDR3 is CASSPDRRTRELFF. DNA of the CDR3: TGTGCCAGCAGCCCGGACAGGCGGACCCGGGAGCTGTTTTTT.

J is TRBJ2-5 and V is TRBV15; 10 positions agree with TRBD1. This CDR3 region has 13 residues. V was pared by 8 bases and J by 9 bases, with 9 bases of the junction left unmatched. The germline gives CDR1 LNHNV, CDR2 YYDKDF (reference sequence). This chain's CDR3 is CATSDRGDQPQYF. In nucleotides, the CDR3 is TGTGCCACCTCGGACAGGGGGGATCAGCCCCAGTACTTC. Full variable domain (missing parts from reference TRBV15 and TRBJ2-5): DAMVIQNPRYQVTQFGKPVTLSCSQTLNHNVMYWYQQKSSQAPKLLFHYYDKDFNNEADTPDNFQSRRPNTSFCFLDIRSPGLGDTAMYLCATSDRGDQPQYFGPGTRLLVL.

Ten or more counts support this clonotype. The chain recombines TRBV7-9 with TRBJ1-2, with D uncertain. V lost 3 bases and J 4 bases, leaving 6 bases between the germline ends. CDR3 length: 12 amino acids. The germline V gene encodes CDR1 SEHNR and CDR2 FQNEAQ (reference sequence). CDR3 sequence: CASSFGAYGYTF. The CDR3 region has the DNA TGTGCCAGCAGCTTCGGTGCCTATGGCTACACCTTC.

The chain is built from TRBV10-3 and TRBJ1-2; 7 bases fit TRBD1. J was trimmed by 8 bases and V by 7 bases; bases with no gene match: 13. Germline loops: CDR1 ENHRY, CDR2 SYGVKD. This CDR3 is built from 14 residues. This CDR3 reads CAINFDREAKGYTF. Here the CDR3 DNA reads TGTGCCATCAATTTCGACAGGGAAGCGAAAGGCTACACCTTC.

The chain combines TRBV7-9 with TRBJ2-7, with 10 bases matching TRBD2. This CDR3 has 14 residues. The trim removed 4 bases at V and 7 bases at J, leaving 7 bases unmatched. CDR1 SEHNR and CDR2 FQNEAQ come from the germline V gene (reference sequence). The CDR3 sequence: CASSSAGGRHEQYF. The CDR3 DNA reads as TGTGCCAGCAGCTCAGCGGGGGGGCGACATGAGCAGTACTTC. The variable domain in full, completed from reference TRBV7-9 and TRBJ2-7, reads DTGVSQNPRHKITKRGQNVTFRCDPISEHNRLYWYRQTLGQGPEFLTYFQNEAQLEKSRLLSDRFSAERPKGSFSTLEIQRTEQGDSAMYLCASSSAGGRHEQYFGPGTRLTVT.

In this sample, this clonotype turned up a few times. The CDR3 here is CASSYPGNQPQHF. The CDR3 nucleotides are TGTGCCAGCAGTTACCCCGGCAATCAGCCCCAGCATTTT. J is TRBJ1-5 and V is TRBV6-2 or TRBV6-3; D unresolved. Trimming left V 2 bases short and J 2 bases short, with 4 bases between. Germline values: CDR1 MNHEY, CDR2 SVGEGT. The CDR3 runs to 13 residues.

The table lists this clonotype with many counts. The gene calls are TRBV19 and TRBJ2-7, with 9 bases matching TRBD1. Looked up from germline, CDR1 is LNHDA and CDR2 is SQIVND (reference sequence). The V and J ends lost 5 bases and 3 bases, in that order; junction bases with no gene match: 5. This CDR3 is 14 amino acids long. For the CDR3, the DNA is TGTGCCAGTAGTCAGACAGGGGGTGGCTACGAGCAGTACTTC. Its protein product is CASSQTGGGYEQYF.

This clonotype has only a few counts. The rearrangement links TRBV27 to TRBJ1-1, with D unclear. Germline CDR1 and CDR2: MNHEY and SMNVEV (reference sequence). The CDR3 extends over 14 amino acids. V lost 3 bases to trimming and J lost 0 bases, with 8 bases between them. CDR3: CASSFVPLNTEAFF. CDR3 bases: TGTGCCAGCAGTTTCGTCCCGCTGAACACTGAAGCTTTCTTT.

This clonotype was seen more than once but under ten times. This rearrangement joins TRBV6-5 to TRBJ1-6; D unresolved. Trimming removed 3 bases at V and 9 bases at J, with 18 bases between. CDR3 length equals 16 residues. Germline assignment: CDR1 MNHEY and CDR2 SVGAGI. The CDR3 DNA reads as TGTGCCAGCAGTTATCCCCGGGAAAGGGCGGGTTCACCCCTCCACTTT. Its protein is CASSYPRERAGSPLHF.

This clonotype has just a few counts. The J gene is TRBJ2-7, the V gene TRBV24-1; 7 bases align to TRBD1. The CDR3 is 14 amino acids. The J segment lost 2 bases and the V segment lost 11 bases, leaving 11 bases of the junction unmatched. Germline assignment: CDR1 KGHDR and CDR2 SFDVKD. CDR3 bases: TGTGCCAGCTCACCCGACAGGGTAGCCTACGAGCAGTACTTC. Its translation is CASSPDRVAYEQYF.

This clonotype was observed at least ten times. The V and J genes are TRBV27 and TRBJ1-6, with TRBD1 as a possible D gene (6 bases). CDR1 is MNHEY and CDR2 is SMNVEV in the germline V gene (reference sequence). The CDR3 contains 12 residues. V was shortened by 6 bases and J by 10 bases, with 10 bases between the two germline ends. Here the CDR3 reads CASRTTGSPLHF. The CDR3, as DNA: TGTGCCAGCAGGACCACAGGGTCACCCCTCCACTTT.

In the case of this clonotype: With a much larger clone just one base away, this may be a read error. V is TRBV25-1 and J is TRBJ1-1; D is unresolved. The germline V gene has CDR1 MGHDK and CDR2 SYGVNS. V lost 2 bases and J 6 bases, leaving 10 bases between the germline ends. The CDR3 spans 13 residues. DNA for the CDR3: TGTGCCAGCAGTGAAGGCAGCTACCCTGAAGCTTTCTTT. Translation: CASSEGSYPEAFF. Full variable domain (remainder filled in from reference TRBV25-1 and TRBJ1-1): EADIYQTPRYLVIGTGKKITLECSQTMGHDKMYWYQQDPGMELHLIHYSYGVNSTEKGDLSSESTVSRIRTEHFPLTLESARPSHTSQYLCASSEGSYPEAFFGQGTRLTVV.

On this clonotype itself: A much larger clone differs by one base, so this may be a read error. The genes are TRBV10-3 and TRBJ2-7; D is possibly TRBD1 or TRBD2 (5 bases each). The CDR3 length is 16 residues. CDR1 ENHRY and CDR2 SYGVKD come from the germline V gene. CDR3 sequence: CAISDVSRGRTYGQHF. The CDR3 DNA reads TGTGCCATCAGTGACGTTTCACGGGGCCGTACCTACGGGCAGCACTTC.

The chain is built from TRBV10-2 and TRBJ2-5, with TRBD1 identical over 7 bases. Germline CDR1 reads WSHSY; CDR2 reads SAAADI. The CDR3 sequence is 10 residues long. J was trimmed by 5 bases and V by 10 bases; bases with no gene match: 1. The CDR3 is CATRGETQYF. In nucleotides, the CDR3 is TGCGCCACCAGGGGGGAGACCCAGTACTTC.

This clonotype was seen ten or more times. The gene calls are TRBV12-3 or TRBV12-4 and TRBJ1-1; the match to TRBD1 covers 7 bases. V dropped 7 bases and J dropped 8; count of bases not matched to a gene: 10. CDR3 length: 13 amino acids. The CDR3 sequence is CASKLRGGLEAFF. The CDR3 DNA sequence: TGTGCCAGCAAACTTAGAGGGGGCTTGGAAGCTTTCTTT.

This sequence joins TRBV2 and TRBJ1-1; D call uncertain. The V and J ends lost 6 bases and 3 bases respectively, with 17 bases between them. The germline CDR1 and CDR2 sequences are SNHLY and FYNNEI. CDR3 length equals 15 residues. The DNA for the CDR3 is TGTGCCAGCAGCCTGGAATGGTGGAGGCACACTGAAGCTTTCTTT. This translates into CASSLEWWRHTEAFF.